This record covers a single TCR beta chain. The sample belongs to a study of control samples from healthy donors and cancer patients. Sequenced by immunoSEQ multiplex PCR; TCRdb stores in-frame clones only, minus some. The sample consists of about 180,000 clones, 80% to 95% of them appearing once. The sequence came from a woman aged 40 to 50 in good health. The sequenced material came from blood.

Written as DNA, the CDR3 is TGTGCCACCAGTGAACCGGGACAGGGGGCAGAACTCACCGGGGAGCTGTTTTTT. Translating gives CATSEPGQGAELTGELFF. The V gene is TRBV24-1, the J gene TRBJ2-2; 12 bases map to TRBD1. J was trimmed by 4 bases and V by 4 bases; bases with no gene match: 9. Per germline, CDR1 KGHDR and CDR2 SFDVKD. The CDR3 consists of 18 residues.